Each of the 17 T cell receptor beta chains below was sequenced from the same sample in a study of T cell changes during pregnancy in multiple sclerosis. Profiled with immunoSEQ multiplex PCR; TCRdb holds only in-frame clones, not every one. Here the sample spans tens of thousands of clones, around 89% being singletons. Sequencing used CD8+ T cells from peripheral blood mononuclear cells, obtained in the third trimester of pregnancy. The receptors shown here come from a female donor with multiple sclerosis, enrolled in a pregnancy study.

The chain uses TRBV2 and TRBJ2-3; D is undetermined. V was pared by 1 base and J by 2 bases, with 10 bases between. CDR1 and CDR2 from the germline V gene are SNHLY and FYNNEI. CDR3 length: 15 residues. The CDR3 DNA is TGTGCCAGCAGTGAAGAGACTTTCCCCACAGATACGCAGTATTTT. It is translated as CASSEETFPTDTQYF. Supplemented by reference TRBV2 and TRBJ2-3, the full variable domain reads EPEVTQTPSHQVTQMGQEVILRCVPISNHLYFYWYRQILGQKVEFLVSFYNNEISEKSEIFDDQFSVERPDGSNFTLKIRSTKLEDSAMYFCASSEETFPTDTQYFGPGTRLTVL.

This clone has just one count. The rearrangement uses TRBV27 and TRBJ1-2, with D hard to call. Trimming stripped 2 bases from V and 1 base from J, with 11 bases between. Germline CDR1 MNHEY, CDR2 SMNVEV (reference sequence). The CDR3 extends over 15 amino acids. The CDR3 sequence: CASSLTGFNNYGYTF. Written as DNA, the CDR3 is TGTGCCAGCAGTTTAACGGGATTCAATAACTATGGCTACACCTTC.

Here the CDR3 DNA reads TGTGCCAGCAGTGCGGAGGGACATCAGCCCCAGCATTTT. Its protein is CASSAEGHQPQHF. V and J are TRBV6-1 and TRBJ1-5; weak D call: TRBD1 (5 bases). Germline V CDR1 and CDR2: MNHNS, SASEGT. The CDR3 has 13 amino acids. The V gene lost 4 bases and the J gene lost 5 bases, with 9 bases spanning the gap.

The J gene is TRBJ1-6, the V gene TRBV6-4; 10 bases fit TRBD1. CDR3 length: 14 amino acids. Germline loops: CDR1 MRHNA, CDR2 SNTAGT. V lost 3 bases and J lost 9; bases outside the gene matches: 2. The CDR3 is CASSERTGGSPLHF. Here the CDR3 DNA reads TGTGCCAGCAGTGAAAGGACAGGGGGTTCACCCCTCCACTTT.

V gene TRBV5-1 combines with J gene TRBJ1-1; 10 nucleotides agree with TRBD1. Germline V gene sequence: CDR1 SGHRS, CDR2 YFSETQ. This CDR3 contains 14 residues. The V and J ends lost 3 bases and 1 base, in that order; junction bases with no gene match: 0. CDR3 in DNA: TGCGCCAGCAGCTGGACAGGGGGGAACACTGAAGCTTTCTTT. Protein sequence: CASSWTGGNTEAFF. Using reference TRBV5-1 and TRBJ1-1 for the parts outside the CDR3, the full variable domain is KAGVTQTPRYLIKTRGQQVTLSCSPISGHRSVSWYQQTPGQGLQFLFEYFSETQRNKGNFPGRFSGRQFSNSRSEMNVSTLELGDSALYLCASSWTGGNTEAFFGQGTRLTVV.

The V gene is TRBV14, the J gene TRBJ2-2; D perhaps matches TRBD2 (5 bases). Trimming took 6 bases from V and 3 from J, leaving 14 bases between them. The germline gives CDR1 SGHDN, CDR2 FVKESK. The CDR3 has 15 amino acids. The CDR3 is CASSLRTQYTGELFF. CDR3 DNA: TGTGCCAGCAGTCTTAGGACTCAATACACCGGGGAGCTGTTTTTT.

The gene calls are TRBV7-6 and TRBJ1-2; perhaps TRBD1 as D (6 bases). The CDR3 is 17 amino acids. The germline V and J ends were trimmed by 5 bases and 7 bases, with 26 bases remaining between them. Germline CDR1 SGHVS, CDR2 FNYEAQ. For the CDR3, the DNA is TGTGCCAGCAGCGATTCGGTTTTGACCAGGGGTAAGGCTGGCTACACCTTC. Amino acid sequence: CASSDSVLTRGKAGYTF.

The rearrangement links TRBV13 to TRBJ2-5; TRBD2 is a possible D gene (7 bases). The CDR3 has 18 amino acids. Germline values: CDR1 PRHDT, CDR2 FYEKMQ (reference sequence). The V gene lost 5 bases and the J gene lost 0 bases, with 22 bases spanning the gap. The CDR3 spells CASSPPGGGLGDQETQYF. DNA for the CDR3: TGTGCCAGCAGCCCCCCTGGGGGGGGCTTGGGGGACCAAGAGACCCAGTACTTC.

The CDR3 loop is CASSLVSGADGYTF. The CDR3 nucleotides are TGTGCCAGCAGCTTGGTGTCAGGGGCGGATGGCTACACCTTC. The genes are TRBV5-6 and TRBJ1-2; the D gene is possibly TRBD1 (6 bases). The V and J ends lost 0 bases and 6 bases respectively, with 12 bases between them. Per the germline V gene, CDR1 is SGHDT and CDR2 is YYEEEE. CDR3 size: 14 residues.

In DNA, the CDR3 is TGTGCCAGCAGTTTATACGCAACGGGACAGGTGAATCAGCCCCAGCATTTT. The encoded protein is CASSLYATGQVNQPQHF. This sequence joins TRBV27 and TRBJ1-5, with 8 positions matching TRBD1. Germline loops: CDR1 MNHEY, CDR2 SMNVEV (reference sequence). The CDR3 is 17 residues long. V shed 1 base, J shed 4 bases, and the junction held 9 bases outside the gene matches.

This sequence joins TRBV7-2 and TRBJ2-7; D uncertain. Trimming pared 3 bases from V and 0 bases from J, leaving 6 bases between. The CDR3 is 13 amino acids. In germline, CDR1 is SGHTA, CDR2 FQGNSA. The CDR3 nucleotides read TGTGCCAGCAGCTTGGCTGACTCCTACGAGCAGTACTTC. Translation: CASSLADSYEQYF.

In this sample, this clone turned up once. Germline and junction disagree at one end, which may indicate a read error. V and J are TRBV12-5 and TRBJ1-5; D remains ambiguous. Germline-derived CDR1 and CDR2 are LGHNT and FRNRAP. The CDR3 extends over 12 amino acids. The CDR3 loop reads CASGLGYGPEHF. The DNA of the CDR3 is TGTGCTAGTGGTTTGGGGTATGGGCCCGAGCATTTT. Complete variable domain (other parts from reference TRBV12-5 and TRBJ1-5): DARVTQTPRHKVTEMGQEVTMRCQPILGHNTVFWYRQTMMQGLELLAYFRNRAPLDDSGMPKDRFSAEMPDATLATLKIQPSEPRDSAVYFCASGLGYGPEHFGDGTRLSIL.

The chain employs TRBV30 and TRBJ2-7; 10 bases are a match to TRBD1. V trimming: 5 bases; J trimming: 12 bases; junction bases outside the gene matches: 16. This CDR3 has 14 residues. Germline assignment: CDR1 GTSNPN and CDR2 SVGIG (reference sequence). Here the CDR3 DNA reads TGTGCCTGGGGTGCCCTCCCCGGGACAGGGGATCTGTACTTC. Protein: CAWGALPGTGDLYF.

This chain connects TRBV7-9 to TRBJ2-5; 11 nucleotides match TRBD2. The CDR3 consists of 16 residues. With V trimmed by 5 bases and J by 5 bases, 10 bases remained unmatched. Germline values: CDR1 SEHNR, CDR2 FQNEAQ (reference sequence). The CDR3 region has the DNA TGTGCCAGCAGCGCATCGATAGCGGGGGGGCGTGAGACCCAGTACTTC. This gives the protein CASSASIAGGRETQYF.

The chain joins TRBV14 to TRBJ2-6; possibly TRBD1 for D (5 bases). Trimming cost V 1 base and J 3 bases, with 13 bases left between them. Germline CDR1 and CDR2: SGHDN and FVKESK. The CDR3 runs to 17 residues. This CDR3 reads CASSQGRALSGANVLTF. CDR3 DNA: TGTGCCAGCAGCCAAGGCAGGGCTTTGAGTGGGGCCAACGTCCTGACTTTC.

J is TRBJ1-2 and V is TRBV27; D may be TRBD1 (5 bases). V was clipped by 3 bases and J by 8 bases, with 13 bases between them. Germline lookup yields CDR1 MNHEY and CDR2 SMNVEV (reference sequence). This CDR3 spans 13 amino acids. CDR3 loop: CASSFPQGHGYTF. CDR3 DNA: TGTGCCAGCAGTTTCCCCCAGGGTCACGGCTACACCTTC.

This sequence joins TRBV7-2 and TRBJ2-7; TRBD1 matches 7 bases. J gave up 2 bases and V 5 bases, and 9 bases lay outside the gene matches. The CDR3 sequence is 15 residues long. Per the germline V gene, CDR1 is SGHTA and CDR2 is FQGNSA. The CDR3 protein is CASSQDRALTYEQYF. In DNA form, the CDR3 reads TGTGCCAGCAGCCAAGACAGGGCCCTAACCTACGAGCAGTACTTC.